This T cell receptor (beta chain) stems from a study of blood T cell repertoires in COVID-19. Study summary: The United States, Italy and Spain were the sources of the acute and convalescent COVID-19 samples.

Looked up from germline, CDR1 is SGHTA and CDR2 is FQGNSA. This CDR3 has 15 amino acids. The V segment lost 4 bases and the J segment 3 bases; nucleotides outside the gene matches: 6. Participants were aged about 18 to 100 years, lived in over 20 US areas, and enrolled virtually. Membership in each cohort depended on participant-reported clinical history. As processed by the authors: From reference gene primer amplification, estimates of nucleated cell counts were derived. The repertoire was sequenced with immunoSEQ multiplex PCR; TCRdb's copy has only in-frame clones and lacks some. The DNA gave D and trimming, while V, J and clone size come from that table. Here the sample spans about 210,000 clones, 65% to 90% being singletons.

The rearrangement links TRBV7-2 to TRBJ1-5; 7 nucleotides align to TRBD1. Material: PBMCs or T cells enriched from blood (not recorded which). The TCR was taken from a woman between 45 and 60 years old with acute COVID-19. The CDR3 sequence: CASSYTGQNNQPQHF. The CDR3 coding sequence is TGTGCCAGCAGCTACACGGGACAGAACAATCAGCCCCAGCATTTT.